A single sample is the source of the 25 T cell receptor beta chains below, sequenced in a study of blood T cell repertoires in COVID-19. Some clones are missing from TCRdb's copy, which holds only in-frame ones; the method was immunoSEQ multiplex PCR. The table has about 18,000 clones, roughly 90% seen once. Material for sequencing was peripheral blood. These receptors were obtained from a human donor in a cohort sampled during active COVID-19. The donor label of this sample is uncertain.

The chain recombines TRBV5-1 with TRBJ2-7, with a weak D call TRBD1 (6 bases). Germline values: CDR1 SGHRS, CDR2 YFSETQ. The V gene lost 1 base and the J gene lost 3 bases, with 8 bases spanning the gap. This CDR3 is 13 amino acids long. DNA of the CDR3: TGCGCCAGCAGCTTGCAGGGGAACTACGAGCAGTACTTC. Its protein is CASSLQGNYEQYF.

The chain couples TRBV6-6 to TRBJ2-1; 14 nucleotides align to TRBD2. The length of the CDR3 is 16 residues. With V trimmed by 2 bases and J by 4 bases, 1 base remained unmatched. Germline V gives CDR1 MNHNY, CDR2 SVGAGI (reference sequence). CDR3 residues: CASSYGTSGSYNEQFF. The CDR3 nucleotides read TGTGCCAGCAGTTACGGGACTAGCGGGAGTTACAATGAGCAGTTCTTC.

This chain joins TRBV7-9 and TRBJ1-2, with D uncertain. Trimming stripped 3 bases from V and 7 bases from J, with 9 bases between. The CDR3 spans 12 residues. Germline loops: CDR1 SEHNR, CDR2 FQNEAQ (reference sequence). CDR3 sequence reads: CASSFSAGGYTF. DNA for the CDR3: TGTGCCAGCAGCTTTTCGGCGGGTGGCTACACCTTC.

This clone was seen only a few times. The genes are TRBV21-1 and TRBJ2-3; the DNA was not used to check the table's D call, TRBD1. TRBV21-1 is described as a pseudogene. The CDR3 runs 13 residues. The CDR3 protein is CASSTTAQDTQYF. CDR3 sequence (DNA): TGTGCCAGCAGCACCACCGCTCAGGATACGCAGTATTTT.

The V and J genes are TRBV28 and TRBJ1-5; 8 positions agree with TRBD1. In germline, CDR1 is MDHEN, CDR2 SYDVKM. CDR3 size: 15 residues. J gave up 3 bases and V 2 bases, and 3 bases lay outside the gene matches. CDR3: CASSLSRGPNQPQHF. CDR3 sequence (DNA): TGTGCCAGCAGTTTAAGCAGGGGGCCCAATCAGCCCCAGCATTTT.

This clone was counted a single time. The V call is TRBV19, the J call TRBJ1-1; 7 bases are shared with TRBD1. Trimming removed 6 bases from V and 11 bases from J; junction bases left unmatched: 12. The CDR3 loop spans 13 amino acids. Germline V gives CDR1 LNHDA, CDR2 SQIVND (reference sequence). The DNA for the CDR3 is TGTGCCAGTAGGGGACGGACAGGACCCGAGGCTTTCTTT. This sequence encodes CASRGRTGPEAFF.

The rearrangement joins TRBV5-1 to TRBJ2-3, with a weak D call TRBD2 (5 bases). The V gene lost 7 bases and the J gene lost 0 bases, with 21 bases spanning the gap. CDR3 length: 17 amino acids. From germline, CDR1 is SGHRS and CDR2 YFSETQ. As DNA, the CDR3 is TGCGCCAGCTCCTTTGTCGGAGGCGCTTCTAGCACAGATACGCAGTATTTT. Translated: CASSFVGGASSTDTQYF.

CDR3 coding DNA: TGTGCCAGCCGCCAGAGGCTAGCGGGGCCCCGAAGCTCCTACGAGCAGTACTTC. The encoded protein is CASRQRLAGPRSSYEQYF. The V and J genes are TRBV2 and TRBJ2-7, with 9 bases that match TRBD2. J gave up 0 bases and V 8 bases, and 17 bases lay outside the gene matches. The CDR3 spans 18 residues. Germline CDR1 and CDR2: SNHLY and FYNNEI.

The chain recombines TRBV4-1 with TRBJ1-3; 8 bases are a match to TRBD1. The CDR3 consists of 14 residues. The V gene end was trimmed by 4 bases and the J gene end by 8 bases; junction bases not matched to a gene: 7. Germline V CDR1 and CDR2: MGHRA, YSYEKL. The CDR3: CASSRSQGVDTIYF. For the CDR3, the DNA is TGCGCCAGCAGCCGGTCACAGGGGGTTGACACCATATATTTT.

The J gene is TRBJ2-7, the V gene TRBV6-5; tentative D call: TRBD2 (6 bases). Germline CDR1 reads MNHEY; CDR2 reads SVGAGI. V was trimmed by 2 bases and J by 2 bases, leaving 13 bases between them. This CDR3 spans 15 amino acids. Written as DNA, the CDR3 is TGTGCCAGCAGTTACGGGGAGCGGGCCACCTACGAGCAGTACTTC. The encoded protein is CASSYGERATYEQYF.

The CDR3 coding sequence is TGTGCCAGCACACCGGGACAGGGAAACTATGGCTACACCTTC. Protein: CASTPGQGNYGYTF. V and J are TRBV6-5 and TRBJ1-2; 9 nucleotides match TRBD1. From germline, CDR1 is MNHEY and CDR2 SVGAGI. V was pared by 7 bases and J by 2 bases, with 5 bases of the junction left unmatched. The CDR3 totals 14 residues.

This clone was seen a single time. V gene TRBV6-6 combines with J gene TRBJ1-1, with unresolved D. This CDR3 comprises 13 residues. Germline CDR1 is MNHNY and CDR2 is SVGAGI (reference sequence). Trimming took 2 bases from V and 4 from J, leaving 8 bases between them. The CDR3 nucleotides read TGTGCCAGCAGTTACCCCTTAGTCACTGAAGCTTTCTTT. This encodes CASSYPLVTEAFF.

This clone showed up just once. This chain links TRBV7-9 with TRBJ2-3; D not certain. The germline V gene has CDR1 SEHNR and CDR2 FQNEAQ (reference sequence). V was pared by 3 bases and J by 12 bases, with 13 bases between. This CDR3 has 12 amino acids. This chain's CDR3 is CASSFQVGSQYF. The CDR3 DNA is TGTGCCAGCAGCTTTCAAGTCGGTTCTCAGTATTTT.

V and J are TRBV20-1 and TRBJ1-1; D perhaps matches TRBD1 (6 bases). Looked up from germline, CDR1 is DFQATT and CDR2 is SNEGSKA (reference sequence). The CDR3 runs to 11 residues. Trimming took off 5 bases at V and 3 bases at J, with 7 bases between the two ends. CDR3 in DNA: TGCAGTGCTGCAGGGGACACTGAAGCTTTCTTT. It translates to CSAAGDTEAFF.

The genes are TRBV27 and TRBJ1-1; D not resolved. V gave up 4 bases and J gave up 5 bases, with 17 bases separating them. Germline loops: CDR1 MNHEY, CDR2 SMNVEV (reference sequence). The CDR3 loop spans 15 amino acids. The DNA of the CDR3 is TGTGCCAGCAGTTCCGCCAGGACGGGGAGGACTGAAGCTTTCTTT. It specifies CASSSARTGRTEAFF.

By frequency in the sample, this clone is medium-sized. The gene calls are TRBV5-7 and TRBJ2-3; D not resolved. TRBV5-7 is treated as an ORF (open reading frame) with a function not yet certain. The CDR3 has 14 residues. Trimming pared 4 bases from V and 4 bases from J, leaving 13 bases between. The CDR3 nucleotides read TGTGCCAGCAGCCCGCCTAATGGGCCAGATACGCAGTATTTT. Its translation is CASSPPNGPDTQYF.

The rearrangement uses TRBV11-3 and TRBJ2-3; D unresolved. Germline V lookup: CDR1 SGHNT, CDR2 YENEEA. CDR3 length: 15 residues. V lost 6 bases, J lost 0 bases, and 13 bases lay in between. CDR3 loop: CASRRRSDSTDTQYF. The CDR3 bases are TGTGCCAGCAGGCGTAGGAGCGACAGCACAGATACGCAGTATTTT. Drawing the rest from reference TRBV11-3 and TRBJ2-3, the complete variable domain is EAGVVQSPRYKIIEKKQPVAFWCNPISGHNTLYWYLQNLGQGPELLIRYENEEAVDDSQLPKDRFSAERLKGVDSTLKIQPAELGDSAVYLCASRRRSDSTDTQYFGPGTRLTVL.

J is TRBJ2-2 and V is TRBV9, with 8 bases that match TRBD2. The CDR3 is 16 residues long. Trimming cost V 2 bases and J 7 bases; bases outside gene matches: 10. The germline V gene has CDR1 SGDLS and CDR2 YYNGEE. The CDR3 sequence: CASSVAIAGRHGELFF. The CDR3 DNA follows: TGTGCCAGCAGCGTGGCGATAGCGGGAAGACACGGGGAGCTGTTTTTT.

The chain carries TRBV28 and TRBJ2-7, with 7 bases aligning to TRBD1. Germline CDR1 is MDHEN and CDR2 is SYDVKM. The CDR3 sequence is 14 residues long. The V segment lost 6 bases and the J segment 1 base; nucleotides outside the gene matches: 6. The CDR3 coding sequence is TGTGCCAGCAGACCGACAGGGCGGTCCTACGAGCAGTACTTC. This codes for CASRPTGRSYEQYF.

The chain is built from TRBV5-1 and TRBJ1-3, with unresolved D. CDR1 SGHRS and CDR2 YFSETQ come from the germline V gene. The CDR3 has 11 residues. Trimming shortened V by 5 bases and J by 3 bases, and 3 bases separated the two germline ends. CDR3 loop: CASRRGNTIYF. The CDR3 region has the DNA TGCGCCAGCAGGCGTGGAAACACCATATATTTT.

The V and J genes are TRBV18 and TRBJ2-1; D possibly corresponds to TRBD1 (6 bases). Trimming removed 2 bases from V and 4 bases from J, with 9 bases in between. The germline gives CDR1 KGHSH, CDR2 LQKENI. CDR3 size: 14 residues. CDR3 protein: CASSPSQGYNEQFF. CDR3 in DNA: TGTGCCAGCTCACCATCTCAGGGGTACAATGAGCAGTTCTTC.

This clone showed up just a few times. The V and J genes are TRBV5-1 and TRBJ1-2, with a tentative D call TRBD1 (5 bases). Per germline, CDR1 SGHRS and CDR2 YFSETQ. V lost 0 bases and J 8 bases, leaving 11 bases between the germline ends. The CDR3 consists of 13 residues. The CDR3 nucleotides read TGCGCCAGCAGCTTGGGCCAGGGTTTCGGCTACACCTTC. Amino acid sequence: CASSLGQGFGYTF.

The chain carries TRBV25-1 and TRBJ2-1; 9 positions match TRBD2. J lost 7 bases, V lost 2 bases, and 6 bases had no gene match. Per germline, CDR1 MGHDK and CDR2 SYGVNS. CDR3 length equals 15 residues. The CDR3 DNA reads as TGTGCCAGCAGTGAACGGGCTAGCGGGATGAATGAGCAGTTCTTC. Protein product: CASSERASGMNEQFF. Variable domain in full (rest from reference TRBV25-1 and TRBJ2-1): EADIYQTPRYLVIGTGKKITLECSQTMGHDKMYWYQQDPGMELHLIHYSYGVNSTEKGDLSSESTVSRIRTEHFPLTLESARPSHTSQYLCASSERASGMNEQFFGPGTRLTVL.

The rearrangement links TRBV19 to TRBJ1-5, with TRBD1 matching over 8 bases. The junction had 11 bases not matched to a gene; V was cut back by 6 bases and J by 1 base. This CDR3 comprises 17 residues. From germline, CDR1 is LNHDA and CDR2 SQIVND (reference sequence). Written as DNA, the CDR3 is TGTGCCAGTAGATATACACGGACAGGGACCAGCAATCAGCCCCAGCATTTT. Protein: CASRYTRTGTSNQPQHF.

The chain combines TRBV29-1 with TRBJ2-1, with a tentative D call TRBD2 (5 bases). Germline V gives CDR1 SQVTM, CDR2 ANQGSEA. The CDR3 extends over 12 amino acids. Trimming pared 5 bases from V and 7 bases from J, leaving 12 bases between. The CDR3 DNA reads as TGCAGCGTTTTCCTAGCTCTGAATGAGCAGTTCTTC. Protein: CSVFLALNEQFF.